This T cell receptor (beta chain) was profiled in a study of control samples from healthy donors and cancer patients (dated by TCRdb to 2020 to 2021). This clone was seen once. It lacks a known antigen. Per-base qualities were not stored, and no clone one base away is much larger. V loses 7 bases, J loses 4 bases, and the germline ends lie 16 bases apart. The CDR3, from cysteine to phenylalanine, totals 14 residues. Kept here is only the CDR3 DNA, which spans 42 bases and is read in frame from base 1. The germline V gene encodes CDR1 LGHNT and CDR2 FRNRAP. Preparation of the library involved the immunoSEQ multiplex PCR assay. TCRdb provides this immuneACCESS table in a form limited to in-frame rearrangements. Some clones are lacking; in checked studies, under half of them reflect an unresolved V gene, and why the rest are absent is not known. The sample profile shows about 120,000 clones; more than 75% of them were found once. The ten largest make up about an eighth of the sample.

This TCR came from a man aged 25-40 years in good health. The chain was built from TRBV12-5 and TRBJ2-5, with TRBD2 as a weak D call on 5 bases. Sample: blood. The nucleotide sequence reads TGTGCTAGTGCCCTGGATCGGGAACGAGAGACCCAGTACTTC. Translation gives CASALDRERETQYF.